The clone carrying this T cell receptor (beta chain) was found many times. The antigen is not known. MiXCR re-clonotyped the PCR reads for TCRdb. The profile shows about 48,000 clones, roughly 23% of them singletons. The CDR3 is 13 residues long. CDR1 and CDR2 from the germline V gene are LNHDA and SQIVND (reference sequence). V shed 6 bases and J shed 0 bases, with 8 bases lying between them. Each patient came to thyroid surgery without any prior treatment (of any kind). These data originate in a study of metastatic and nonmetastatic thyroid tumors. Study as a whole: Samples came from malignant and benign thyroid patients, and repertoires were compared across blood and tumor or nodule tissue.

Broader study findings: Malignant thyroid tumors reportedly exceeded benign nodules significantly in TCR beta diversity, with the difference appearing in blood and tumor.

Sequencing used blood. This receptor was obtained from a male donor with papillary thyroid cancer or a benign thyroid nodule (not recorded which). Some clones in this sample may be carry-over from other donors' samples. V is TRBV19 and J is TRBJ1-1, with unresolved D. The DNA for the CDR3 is TGTGCCAGTAGGTGGGCCTTGAACACTGAAGCTTTCTTT. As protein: CASRWALNTEAFF.